The entry that follows covers one T cell receptor beta chain sequence. Membership in each cohort depended on participant-reported clinical history. All recovered Cohort 3 donors got two negative PCRs, got clearance, or saw symptom resolution. Authors' analysis steps: Using reference gene primer amplification, nucleated cell counts were estimated. Produced via immunoSEQ multiplex PCR; TCRdb's table is partial and in-frame only. Clone size and the V and J calls come from that table; the DNA yielded D and trimming. The sample contains approximately 220,000 clones, 84% of which appear only once. This sample is drawn from a study of blood T cell repertoires in COVID-19. Study as a whole: There were acute and convalescent COVID-19 samples, and they came from the United States, Italy and Spain.

Trimming removed 0 bases from V and 1 base from J; junction bases left unmatched: 2. Per germline, CDR1 SGHRS and CDR2 YFSETQ. The CDR3 contains 16 residues. This chain connects TRBV5-1 to TRBJ2-1, with TRBD1 identical over 9 bases. Sequencing was carried out using PBMCs or T cells enriched from blood (not recorded which). This clonotype originated in a woman aged 40 to 50 who had recovered from COVID-19. As DNA, the CDR3 is TGCGCCAGCAGCTTGGCCGGGACAGGGTCCTACAATGAGCAGTTCTTC. It encodes CASSLAGTGSYNEQFF.